Listed below are T cell receptor beta chains from one sample, sequenced in a study of blood T cells in healthy people across ages. One entry per CDR3 protein, called by TCRdb with MiXCR from the 5' RACE reads. There are about 1.7 million distinct CDR3 sequences in the sample; 25% to 30% occur only once, and roughly 8% lies in the top ten. The sample consisted of blood. The receptor set was obtained from a young woman in good health. CDR3s leave out the opening cysteine and the closing phenylalanine or tryptophan. D genes are given only for firm matches. The size field is filled for only some rows; it gives once, few, many or a size class.

J: TRBJ2-5; size: .; V: TRBV2; D: TRBD2; CDR3: ASSETSGSGYAETQY
J: TRBJ2-2; size: .; V: TRBV27; D: TRBD2; CDR3: VSSLSWGLAENTGELF
J: TRBJ1-4; size: .; V: TRBV6-6; D: .; CDR3: ASSPRMREKLF
J: TRBJ1-5; size: .; V: TRBV12-3/TRBV12-4; D: TRBD1; CDR3: ASRLGQGSQPQH
J: TRBJ1-5; size: .; V: TRBV12-3/TRBV12-4; D: TRBD1; CDR3: ASRDRGHQPQH
J: TRBJ2-3; size: once; V: TRBV24-1; D: TRBD1; CDR3: ATSVGQGEYTDTQY
J: TRBJ2-1; size: .; V: TRBV7-3; D: .; CDR3: ASSRTGLLGDEQF
J: TRBJ2-7; size: many; V: TRBV6-2/TRBV6-3; D: .; CDR3: ASSYVPGQPPYEQY
J: TRBJ1-1; size: .; V: TRBV10-3; D: .; CDR3: AISELGGLNTEAF
J: TRBJ2-7; size: once; V: TRBV18; D: .; CDR3: VSSPQGYEQY
J: TRBJ2-3; size: few; V: TRBV5-1; D: .; CDR3: ASSLGLFGSGSTDTQY
J: TRBJ2-1; size: .; V: TRBV7-8; D: TRBD2; CDR3: ASNLVGTSGRLRSYNEQF
J: TRBJ1-1; size: .; V: TRBV28; D: TRBD1; CDR3: ASSLFSSLLQGATMNTEAF
J: TRBJ2-5; size: .; V: TRBV5-5; D: .; CDR3: ASSLTAWYQETQY
J: TRBJ2-3; size: .; V: TRBV6-6; D: .; CDR3: ASTIRSRLGTDTQY
J: TRBJ2-7; size: many; V: TRBV28; D: TRBD1; CDR3: ASSFHRDRSSSYEQY
J: TRBJ2-6; size: .; V: TRBV7-9; D: TRBD2; CDR3: ASSLGAGVAGANVLT
J: TRBJ2-3; size: .; V: TRBV10-3; D: TRBD2; CDR3: AISDPKGLAKRSQY
J: TRBJ2-7; size: many; V: TRBV20-1; D: TRBD2; CDR3: SARVLRTSGRDQPQY
J: TRBJ2-3; size: .; V: TRBV11-2; D: .; CDR3: ASSSLLRGPDYRGGDTQY
J: TRBJ2-3; size: few; V: TRBV7-2; D: .; CDR3: ASSLIRGPTDTQY
J: TRBJ1-6; size: few; V: TRBV5-1; D: .; CDR3: ASTQLGSYNSPLH
J: TRBJ2-7; size: many; V: TRBV10-1; D: TRBD2; CDR3: ASDPGTETGTSGGEQY
J: TRBJ2-1; size: .; V: TRBV12-3/TRBV12-4; D: TRBD2; CDR3: ASSNSGRLYNEQF
J: TRBJ2-7; size: .; V: TRBV9; D: TRBD1; CDR3: ASSPTGALSYEQY
J: TRBJ2-7; size: many; V: TRBV6-6; D: .; CDR3: ASSPARQGASEQY
J: TRBJ2-7; size: .; V: TRBV4-3; D: .; CDR3: ASSQVANGPSYEQY
J: TRBJ2-2; size: .; V: TRBV14; D: .; CDR3: ASSQGTEMNTGELF
J: TRBJ2-5; size: few; V: TRBV5-1; D: .; CDR3: ASRGKGGETQY
J: TRBJ2-1; size: .; V: TRBV5-1; D: TRBD1; CDR3: ASSLNRGDQF
J: TRBJ1-2; size: .; V: TRBV14; D: .; CDR3: ASSQGSGTVYGYT
J: TRBJ2-4; size: many; V: TRBV6-1; D: TRBD2; CDR3: ASSEALPGGGDLAKNIQY
J: TRBJ2-1; size: few; V: TRBV3-1; D: .; CDR3: ASSQWGLANSYNEQF
J: TRBJ2-1; size: .; V: TRBV27; D: TRBD2; CDR3: ASSPLRGVYNEQF
J: TRBJ1-4; size: .; V: TRBV20-1; D: TRBD1; CDR3: SAPDRWEKLF
J: TRBJ2-7; size: few; V: TRBV20-1; D: TRBD2; CDR3: SAAGDSSKQY
J: TRBJ2-1; size: .; V: TRBV11-2; D: .; CDR3: ASSRGRGDYNEQF
J: TRBJ2-7; size: .; V: TRBV4-3; D: TRBD2; CDR3: ASSQDLKRTSGPYEQY
J: TRBJ2-7; size: many; V: TRBV10-3; D: .; CDR3: AISGRLASYEQY
J: TRBJ2-5; size: .; V: TRBV12-3/TRBV12-4; D: .; CDR3: ASSFWLNNEQY
J: TRBJ1-2; size: few; V: TRBV2; D: TRBD1; CDR3: ASILGQGANYGYT
J: TRBJ1-4; size: .; V: TRBV5-5; D: .; CDR3: ASSLPRGGGNEKLF
J: TRBJ1-2; size: .; V: TRBV3-1; D: .; CDR3: ASSPSIPYGYT
J: TRBJ1-2; size: once; V: TRBV20-1; D: .; CDR3: SAPDPQVGYGYT